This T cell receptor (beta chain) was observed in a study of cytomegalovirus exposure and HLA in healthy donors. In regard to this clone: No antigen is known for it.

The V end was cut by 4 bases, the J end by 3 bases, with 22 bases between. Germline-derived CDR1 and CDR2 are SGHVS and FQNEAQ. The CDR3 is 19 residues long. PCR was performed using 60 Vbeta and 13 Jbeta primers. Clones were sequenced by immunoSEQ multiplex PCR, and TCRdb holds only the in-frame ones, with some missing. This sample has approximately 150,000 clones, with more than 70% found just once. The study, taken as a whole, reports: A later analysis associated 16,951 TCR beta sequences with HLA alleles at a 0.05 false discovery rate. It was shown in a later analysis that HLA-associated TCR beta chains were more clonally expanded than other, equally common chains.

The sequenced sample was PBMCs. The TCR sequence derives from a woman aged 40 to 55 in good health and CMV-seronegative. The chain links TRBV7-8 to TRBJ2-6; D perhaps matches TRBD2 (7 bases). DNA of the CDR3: TGTGCCAGCAGCTATCACCTAGGGGGGGGCAGAGGTGGGGCCAACGTCCTGACTTTC. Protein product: CASSYHLGGGRGGANVLTF.